The clone carrying this T cell receptor beta chain qualifies as medium-sized (0.01 to 0.1%). The target antigen is unknown. V gave up 3 bases and J gave up 4 bases; unmatched junction bases: 11. The germline gives CDR1 SGHDN, CDR2 FVKESK. CDR3 length: 17 amino acids. This sample is part of a study of CD8+ T cells in alopecia areata. As for the study in general: Tofacitinib administration to treated patients was oral, at 5 to 10 mg twice daily. Tofacitinib treatment spanned 6 to 18 months, with 6 months off drug afterward.

The study, taken as a whole, reports: When scalp samples are sequenced, resident alphabeta T cells of normal skin are also captured.

Following RNA extraction, reverse transcription yielded cDNA that acted as the sequencing template. The table came from immunoSEQ multiplex PCR; TCRdb's copy has only in-frame clones and leaves some out. The repertoire consists of just over 150,000 clones, with approximately 53% occurring once and the leading ten covering roughly 19%. The sequences come from CD8+ T cells sorted from blood, collected at week 0. The source of this sequence is a human donor with alopecia areata. V gene TRBV14 combines with J gene TRBJ1-4; 7 bases are a match to TRBD1. In DNA, the CDR3 is TGTGCCAGCAGCCACTTCACAGGAGGGGGCTTTAATGAAAAACTGTTTTTT. Amino acids: CASSHFTGGGFNEKLFF.